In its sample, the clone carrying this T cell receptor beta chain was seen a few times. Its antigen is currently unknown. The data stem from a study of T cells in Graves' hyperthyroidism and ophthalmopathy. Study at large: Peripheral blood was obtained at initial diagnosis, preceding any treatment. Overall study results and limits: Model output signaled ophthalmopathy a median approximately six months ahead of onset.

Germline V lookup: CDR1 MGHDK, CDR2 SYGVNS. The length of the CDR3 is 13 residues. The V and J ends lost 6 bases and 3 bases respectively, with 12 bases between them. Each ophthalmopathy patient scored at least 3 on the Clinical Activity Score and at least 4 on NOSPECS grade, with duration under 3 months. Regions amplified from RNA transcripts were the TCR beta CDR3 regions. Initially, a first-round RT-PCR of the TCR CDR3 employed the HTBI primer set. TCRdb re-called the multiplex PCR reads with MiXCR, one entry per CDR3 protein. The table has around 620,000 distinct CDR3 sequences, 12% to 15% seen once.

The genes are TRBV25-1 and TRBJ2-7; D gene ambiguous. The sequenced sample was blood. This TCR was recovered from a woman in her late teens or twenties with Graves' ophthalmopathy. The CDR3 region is CASRKTPGYEQYF. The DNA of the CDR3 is TGTGCCAGCAGAAAAACCCCAGGCTACGAGCAGTACTTC.